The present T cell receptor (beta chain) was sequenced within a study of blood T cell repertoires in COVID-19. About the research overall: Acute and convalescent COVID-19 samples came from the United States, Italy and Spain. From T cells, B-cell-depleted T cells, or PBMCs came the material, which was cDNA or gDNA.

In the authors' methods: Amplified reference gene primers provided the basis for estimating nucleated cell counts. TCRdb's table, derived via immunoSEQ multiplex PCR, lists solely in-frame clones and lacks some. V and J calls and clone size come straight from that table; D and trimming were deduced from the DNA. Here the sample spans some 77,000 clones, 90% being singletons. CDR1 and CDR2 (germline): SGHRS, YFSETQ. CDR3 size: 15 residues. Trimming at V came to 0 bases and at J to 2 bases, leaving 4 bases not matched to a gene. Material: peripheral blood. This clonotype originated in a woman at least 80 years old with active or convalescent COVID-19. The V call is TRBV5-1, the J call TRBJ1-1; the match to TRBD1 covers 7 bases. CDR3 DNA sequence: TGCGCCAGCAGCTTGGGGGACAGATTTAACACTGAAGCTTTCTTT. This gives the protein CASSLGDRFNTEAFF.